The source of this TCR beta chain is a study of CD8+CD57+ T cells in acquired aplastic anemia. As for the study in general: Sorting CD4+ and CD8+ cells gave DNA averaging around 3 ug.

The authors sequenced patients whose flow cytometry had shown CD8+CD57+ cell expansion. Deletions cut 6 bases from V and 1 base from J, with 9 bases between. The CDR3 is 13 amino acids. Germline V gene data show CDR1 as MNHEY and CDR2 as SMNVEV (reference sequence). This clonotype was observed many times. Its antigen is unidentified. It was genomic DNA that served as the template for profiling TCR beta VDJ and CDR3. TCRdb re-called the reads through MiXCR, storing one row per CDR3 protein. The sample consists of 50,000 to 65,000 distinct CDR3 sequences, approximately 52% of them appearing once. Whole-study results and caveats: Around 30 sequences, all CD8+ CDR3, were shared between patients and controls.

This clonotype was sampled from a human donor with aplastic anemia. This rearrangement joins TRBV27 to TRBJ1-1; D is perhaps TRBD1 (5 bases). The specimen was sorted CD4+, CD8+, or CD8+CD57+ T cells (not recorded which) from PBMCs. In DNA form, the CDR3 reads TGTGCCAGCAGCCCGGGACGGAACACTGAAGCTTTCTTT. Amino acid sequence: CASSPGRNTEAFF.